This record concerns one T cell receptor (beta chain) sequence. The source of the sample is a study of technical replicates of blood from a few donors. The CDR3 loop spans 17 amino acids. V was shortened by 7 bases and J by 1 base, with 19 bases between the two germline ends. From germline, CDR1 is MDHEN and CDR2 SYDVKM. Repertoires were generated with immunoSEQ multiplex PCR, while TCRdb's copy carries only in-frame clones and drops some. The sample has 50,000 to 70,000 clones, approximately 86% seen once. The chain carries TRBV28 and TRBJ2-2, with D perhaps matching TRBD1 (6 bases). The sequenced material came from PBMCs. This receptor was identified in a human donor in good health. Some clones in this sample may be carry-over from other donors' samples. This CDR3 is CASIPAWAGVNTGELFF. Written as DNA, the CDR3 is TGTGCCAGCATCCCCGCGTGGGCAGGGGTGAACACCGGGGAGCTGTTTTTT.